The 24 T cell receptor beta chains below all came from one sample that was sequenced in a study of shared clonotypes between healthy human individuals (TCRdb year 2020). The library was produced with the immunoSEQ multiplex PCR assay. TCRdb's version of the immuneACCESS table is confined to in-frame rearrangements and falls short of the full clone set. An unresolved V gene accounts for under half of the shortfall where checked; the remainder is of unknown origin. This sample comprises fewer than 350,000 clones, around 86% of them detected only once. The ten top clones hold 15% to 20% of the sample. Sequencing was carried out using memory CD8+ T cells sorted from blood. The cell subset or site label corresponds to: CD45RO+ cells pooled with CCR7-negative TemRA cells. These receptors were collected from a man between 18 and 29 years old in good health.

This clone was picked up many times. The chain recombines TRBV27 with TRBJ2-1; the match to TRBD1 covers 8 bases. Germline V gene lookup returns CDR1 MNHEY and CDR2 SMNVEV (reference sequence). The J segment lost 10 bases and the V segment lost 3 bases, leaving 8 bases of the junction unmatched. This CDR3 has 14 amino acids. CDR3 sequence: CASSFGSGGGEQFF. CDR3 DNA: TGTGCCAGCAGTTTTGGATCAGGGGGCGGCGAGCAGTTCTTC.

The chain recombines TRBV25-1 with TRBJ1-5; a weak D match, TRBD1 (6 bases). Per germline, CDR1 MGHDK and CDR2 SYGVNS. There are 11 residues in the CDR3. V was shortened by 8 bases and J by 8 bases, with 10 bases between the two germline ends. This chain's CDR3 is CASGWDKPQHF. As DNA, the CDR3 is TGTGCCAGCGGTTGGGACAAGCCCCAGCATTTT.

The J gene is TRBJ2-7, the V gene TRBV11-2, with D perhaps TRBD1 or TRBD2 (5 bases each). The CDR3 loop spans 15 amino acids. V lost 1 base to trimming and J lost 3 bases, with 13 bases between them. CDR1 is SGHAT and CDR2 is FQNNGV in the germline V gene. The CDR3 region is CASSLAAGGFYEQYF. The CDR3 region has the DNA TGTGCCAGCAGCTTAGCTGCTGGGGGATTCTACGAGCAGTACTTC.

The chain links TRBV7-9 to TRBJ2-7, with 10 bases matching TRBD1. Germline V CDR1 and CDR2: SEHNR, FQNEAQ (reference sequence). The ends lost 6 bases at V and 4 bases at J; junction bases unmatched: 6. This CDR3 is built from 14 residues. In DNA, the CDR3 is TGTGCCAGCAGTAACCGACAGGGGGCTTACGAGCAGTACTTC. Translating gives CASSNRQGAYEQYF.

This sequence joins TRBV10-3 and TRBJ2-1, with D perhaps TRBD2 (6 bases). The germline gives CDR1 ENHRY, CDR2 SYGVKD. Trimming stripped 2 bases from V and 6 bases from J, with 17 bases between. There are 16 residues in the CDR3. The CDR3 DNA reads TGTGCCATCAGTGAGCCCGCATCAGCGGGCGTCAATGAGCAGTTCTTC. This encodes CAISEPASAGVNEQFF.

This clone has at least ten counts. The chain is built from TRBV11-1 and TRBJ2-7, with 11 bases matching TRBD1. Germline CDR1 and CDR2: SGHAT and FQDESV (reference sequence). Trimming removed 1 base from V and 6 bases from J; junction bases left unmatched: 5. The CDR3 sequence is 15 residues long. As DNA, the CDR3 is TGTGCCAGCAGCTTAGTTTTCGGACAGGGGGCCGAGCAGTACTTC. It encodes CASSLVFGQGAEQYF.

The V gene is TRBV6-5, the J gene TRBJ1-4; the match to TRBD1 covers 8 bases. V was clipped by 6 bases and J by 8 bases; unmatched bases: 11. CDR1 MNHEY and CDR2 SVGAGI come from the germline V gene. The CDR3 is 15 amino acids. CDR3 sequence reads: CASSHSPQGAEKLFF. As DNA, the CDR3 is TGTGCCAGCAGCCACTCCCCCCAGGGGGCCGAAAAACTGTTTTTT.

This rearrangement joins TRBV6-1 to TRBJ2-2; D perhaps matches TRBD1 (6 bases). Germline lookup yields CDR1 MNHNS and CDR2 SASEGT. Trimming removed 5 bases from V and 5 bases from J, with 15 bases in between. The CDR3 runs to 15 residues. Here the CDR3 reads CASSRWGRGTGELFF. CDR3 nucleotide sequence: TGTGCCAGCAGTCGTTGGGGGCGCGGGACCGGGGAGCTGTTTTTT.

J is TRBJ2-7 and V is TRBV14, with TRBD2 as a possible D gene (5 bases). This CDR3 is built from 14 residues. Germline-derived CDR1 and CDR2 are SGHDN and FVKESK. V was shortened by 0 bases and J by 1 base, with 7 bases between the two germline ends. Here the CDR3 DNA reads TGTGCCAGCAGCCAAGACGGACTTTCCTACGAGCAGTACTTC. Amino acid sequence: CASSQDGLSYEQYF.

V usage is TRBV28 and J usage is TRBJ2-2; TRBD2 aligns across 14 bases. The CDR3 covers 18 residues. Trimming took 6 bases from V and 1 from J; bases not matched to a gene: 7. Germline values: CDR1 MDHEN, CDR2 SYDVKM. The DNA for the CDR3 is TGTGCCAGCAGAGGAGGACTAGCGGGGGGTTGGAACACCGGGGAGCTGTTTTTT. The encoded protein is CASRGGLAGGWNTGELFF.

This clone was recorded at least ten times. The CDR3 is CASSEAFGTGANEQFF. Written as DNA, the CDR3 is TGTGCCAGCAGTGAAGCGTTCGGGACAGGGGCGAATGAGCAGTTCTTC. This chain connects TRBV6-1 to TRBJ2-1; 10 bases agree with TRBD1. Trimming took 0 bases from V and 7 from J; bases not matched to a gene: 6. Per the germline V gene, CDR1 is MNHNS and CDR2 is SASEGT. This CDR3 spans 16 amino acids.

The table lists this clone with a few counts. This CDR3 is CASGLLPQGNQPQHF. DNA of the CDR3: TGTGCTAGTGGTTTGTTACCACAGGGGAATCAGCCCCAGCATTTT. V usage is TRBV12-5 and J usage is TRBJ1-5; 7 bases align to TRBD1. This CDR3 contains 15 residues. J gave up 4 bases and V 2 bases, and 5 bases lay outside the gene matches. The germline V gene has CDR1 LGHNT and CDR2 FRNRAP.

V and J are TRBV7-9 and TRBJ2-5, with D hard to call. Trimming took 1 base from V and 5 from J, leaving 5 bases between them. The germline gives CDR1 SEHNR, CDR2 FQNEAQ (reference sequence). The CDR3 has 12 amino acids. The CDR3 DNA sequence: TGTGCCAGCAGCTTAGGCCCGGAGACCCAGTACTTC. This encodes CASSLGPETQYF. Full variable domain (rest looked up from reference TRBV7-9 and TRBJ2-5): DTGVSQNPRHKITKRGQNVTFRCDPISEHNRLYWYRQTLGQGPEFLTYFQNEAQLEKSRLLSDRFSAERPKGSFSTLEIQRTEQGDSAMYLCASSLGPETQYFGPGTRLLVL.

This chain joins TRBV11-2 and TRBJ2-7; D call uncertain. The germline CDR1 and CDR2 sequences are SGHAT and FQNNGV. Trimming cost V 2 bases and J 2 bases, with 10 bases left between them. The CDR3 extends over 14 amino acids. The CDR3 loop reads CASSLSSPTYEQYF. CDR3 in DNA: TGTGCCAGCAGCTTATCTTCACCAACCTACGAGCAGTACTTC.

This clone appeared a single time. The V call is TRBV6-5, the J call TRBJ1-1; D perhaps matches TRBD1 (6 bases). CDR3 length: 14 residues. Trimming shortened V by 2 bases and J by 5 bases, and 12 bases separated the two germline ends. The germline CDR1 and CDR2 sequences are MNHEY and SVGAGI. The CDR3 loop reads CASSYREGGTEAFF. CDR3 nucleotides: TGTGCCAGCAGTTACAGGGAGGGGGGGACTGAAGCTTTCTTT.

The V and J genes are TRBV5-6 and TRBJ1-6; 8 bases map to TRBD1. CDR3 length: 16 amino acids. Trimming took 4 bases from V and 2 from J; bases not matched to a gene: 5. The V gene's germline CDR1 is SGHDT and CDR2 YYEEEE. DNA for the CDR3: TGTGCCAGCAGCAGGACAGGGTTGGCCTATAATTCACCCCTCCACTTT. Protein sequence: CASSRTGLAYNSPLHF.

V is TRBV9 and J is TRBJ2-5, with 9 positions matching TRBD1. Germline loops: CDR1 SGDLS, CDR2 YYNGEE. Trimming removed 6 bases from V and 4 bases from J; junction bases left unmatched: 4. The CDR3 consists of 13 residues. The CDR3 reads CASNRGHRETQYF. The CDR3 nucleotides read TGTGCCAGCAACAGGGGGCATAGAGAGACCCAGTACTTC.

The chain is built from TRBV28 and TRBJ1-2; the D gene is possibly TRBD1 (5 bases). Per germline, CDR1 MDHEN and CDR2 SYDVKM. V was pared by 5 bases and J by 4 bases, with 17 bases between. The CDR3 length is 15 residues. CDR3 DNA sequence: TGTGCCAGCAGTCTACAGAGGGCGGGGGGCTATGGCTACACCTTC. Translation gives CASSLQRAGGYGYTF.

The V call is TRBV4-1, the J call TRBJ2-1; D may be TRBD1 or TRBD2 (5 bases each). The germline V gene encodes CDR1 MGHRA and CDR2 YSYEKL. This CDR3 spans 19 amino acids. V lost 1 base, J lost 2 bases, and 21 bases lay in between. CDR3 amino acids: CASSQGGLGPIPAYNEQFF. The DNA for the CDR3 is TGCGCCAGCAGCCAAGGCGGACTGGGACCCATCCCGGCCTACAATGAGCAGTTCTTC.

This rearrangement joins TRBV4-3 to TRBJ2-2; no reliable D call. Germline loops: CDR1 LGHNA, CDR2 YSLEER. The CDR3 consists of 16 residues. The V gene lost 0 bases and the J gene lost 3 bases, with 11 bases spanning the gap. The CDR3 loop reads CASSQDPGWDTGELFF. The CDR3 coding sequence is TGCGCCAGCAGCCAAGATCCTGGATGGGACACCGGGGAGCTGTTTTTT.

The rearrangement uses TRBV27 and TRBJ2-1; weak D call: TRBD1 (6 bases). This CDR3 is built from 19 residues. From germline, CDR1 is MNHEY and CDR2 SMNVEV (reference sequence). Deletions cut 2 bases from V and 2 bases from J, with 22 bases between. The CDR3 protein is CASSLPQMSRTVAYNEQFF. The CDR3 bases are TGTGCCAGCAGTTTACCCCAAATGTCGAGGACAGTGGCCTACAATGAGCAGTTCTTC.

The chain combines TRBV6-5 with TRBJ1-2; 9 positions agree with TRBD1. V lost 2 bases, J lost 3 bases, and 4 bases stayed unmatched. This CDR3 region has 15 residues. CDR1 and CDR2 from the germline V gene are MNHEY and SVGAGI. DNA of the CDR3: TGTGCCAGCAGTTACGGGGACAGGGATTACTATGGCTACACCTTC. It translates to CASSYGDRDYYGYTF.

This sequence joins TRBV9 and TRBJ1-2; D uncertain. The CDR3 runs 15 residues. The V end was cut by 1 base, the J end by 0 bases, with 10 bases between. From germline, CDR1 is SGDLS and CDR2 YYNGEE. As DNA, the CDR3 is TGTGCCAGCAGCGTATTTCAGGCCCCTAACTATGGCTACACCTTC. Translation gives CASSVFQAPNYGYTF.

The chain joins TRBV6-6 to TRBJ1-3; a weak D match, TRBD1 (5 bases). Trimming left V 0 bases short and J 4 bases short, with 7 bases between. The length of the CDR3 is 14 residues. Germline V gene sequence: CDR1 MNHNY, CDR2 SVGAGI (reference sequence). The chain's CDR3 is CASSYSGEGNTIYF. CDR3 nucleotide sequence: TGTGCCAGCAGTTACTCGGGGGAGGGAAACACCATATATTTT.